The clone carrying this T cell receptor beta chain was recorded a few times. The antigen is not known. The missing conserved phenylalanine or tryptophan at the end of this CDR3 makes a read error likely. As to time point: newly diagnosed GD, antithyroid drugs for less than 3 months. Scientists built the TCR library using RNA that was extracted from PBMCs. The sample belongs to a study of regulatory T cells in long-lasting Graves disease. Whole-study findings and limits: TRBV28 was favored in persistent disease, as were TRBJ1-2 and TRBJ2-5.

iRepertoire HTBI primers and Arm-PCR of CDR3 regions built TCR beta libraries. One entry per CDR3 protein, called by TCRdb with MiXCR from the multiplex PCR reads. The data show 400,000 to 500,000 distinct CDR3 sequences, 12% to 15% seen once. The CDR3 is made up of 13 amino acids. V lost 3 bases, J lost 4 bases, and 7 bases lay in between. Germline V gene lookup returns CDR1 WSHSY and CDR2 SAAADI. The same sample was also used in a study of T cells in Graves' hyperthyroidism and ophthalmopathy. In that study: An initial round of RT-PCR targeting the TCR CDR3 relied on the HTBI primer set.

The clonotype was recovered from a woman in her 50s with Graves disease. The specimen comprised peripheral blood mononuclear cells (PBMCs), sampled at new diagnosis, from a patient treated with antithyroid drugs. The chain is built from TRBV10-2 and TRBJ1-5; TRBD1 is a possible D gene (5 bases). CDR3 nucleotides: TGCGCCAGCAGTGAACAGGCTAATCAGCCCCAGCATTCT. It translates to CASSEQANQPQHS.